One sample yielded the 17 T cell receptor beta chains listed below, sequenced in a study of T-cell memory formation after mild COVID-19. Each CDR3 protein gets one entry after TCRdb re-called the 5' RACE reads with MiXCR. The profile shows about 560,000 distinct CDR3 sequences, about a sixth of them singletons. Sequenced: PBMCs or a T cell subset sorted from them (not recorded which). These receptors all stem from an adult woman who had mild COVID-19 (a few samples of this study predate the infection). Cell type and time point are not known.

The CDR3 coding sequence is TGCAGCGTTGGTAGCAGAGGGGGGGTCTCGGGCTACACCTTC. Translated, it gives CSVGSRGGVSGYTF. V is TRBV29-1 and J is TRBJ1-2; perhaps TRBD1 as D (6 bases). V lost 4 bases and J 8 bases, leaving 20 bases between the germline ends. Germline-derived CDR1 and CDR2 are SQVTM and ANQGSEA. The CDR3 is made up of 14 amino acids.

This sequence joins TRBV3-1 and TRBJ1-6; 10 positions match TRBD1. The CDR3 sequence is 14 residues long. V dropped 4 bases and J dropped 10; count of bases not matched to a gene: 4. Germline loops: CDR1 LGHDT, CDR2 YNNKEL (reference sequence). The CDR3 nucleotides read TGTGCCAGCAGCCTGGGACAGGGGAAGTCACCCCTCCACTTT. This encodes CASSLGQGKSPLHF.

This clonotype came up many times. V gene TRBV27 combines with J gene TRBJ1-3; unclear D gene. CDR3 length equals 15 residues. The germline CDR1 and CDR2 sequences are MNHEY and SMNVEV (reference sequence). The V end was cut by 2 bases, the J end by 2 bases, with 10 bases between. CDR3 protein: CASSLIGVPGNTIYF. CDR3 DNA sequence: TGTGCCAGCAGTTTAATCGGGGTCCCTGGAAACACCATATATTTT.

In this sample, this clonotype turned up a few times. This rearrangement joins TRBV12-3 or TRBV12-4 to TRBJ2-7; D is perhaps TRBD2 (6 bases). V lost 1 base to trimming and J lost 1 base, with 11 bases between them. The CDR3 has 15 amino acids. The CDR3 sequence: CASSLGRGLSYEQYF. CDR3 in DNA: TGTGCCAGCAGTTTAGGGCGGGGCCTTTCCTACGAGCAGTACTTC.

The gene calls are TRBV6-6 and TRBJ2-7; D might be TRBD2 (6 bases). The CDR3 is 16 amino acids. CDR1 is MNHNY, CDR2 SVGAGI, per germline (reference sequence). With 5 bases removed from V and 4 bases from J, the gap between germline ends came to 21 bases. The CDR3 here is CASSNFAARRVYEQYF. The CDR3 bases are TGTGCCAGCAGTAACTTTGCGGCCCGGAGGGTGTACGAGCAGTACTTC.

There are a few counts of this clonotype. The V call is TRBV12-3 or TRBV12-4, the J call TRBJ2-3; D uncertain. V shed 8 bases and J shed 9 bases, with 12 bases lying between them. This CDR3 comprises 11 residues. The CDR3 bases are TGTGCCAGCGCCCGGGTAGGCACGCAGTATTTT. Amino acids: CASARVGTQYF.

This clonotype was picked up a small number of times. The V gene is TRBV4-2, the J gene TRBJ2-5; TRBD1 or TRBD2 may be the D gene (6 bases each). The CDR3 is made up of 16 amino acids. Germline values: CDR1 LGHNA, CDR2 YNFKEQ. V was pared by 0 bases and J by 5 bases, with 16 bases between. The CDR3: CASSQEETGGGETQYF. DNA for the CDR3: TGTGCCAGCAGCCAAGAGGAAACCGGGGGCGGCGAGACCCAGTACTTC.

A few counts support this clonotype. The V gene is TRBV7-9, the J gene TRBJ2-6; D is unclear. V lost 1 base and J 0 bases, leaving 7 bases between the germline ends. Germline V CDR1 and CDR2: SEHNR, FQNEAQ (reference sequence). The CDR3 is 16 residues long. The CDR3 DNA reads TGTGCCAGCAGCTTAGGTCTGTTCTCTGGGGCCAACGTCCTGACTTTC. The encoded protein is CASSLGLFSGANVLTF.

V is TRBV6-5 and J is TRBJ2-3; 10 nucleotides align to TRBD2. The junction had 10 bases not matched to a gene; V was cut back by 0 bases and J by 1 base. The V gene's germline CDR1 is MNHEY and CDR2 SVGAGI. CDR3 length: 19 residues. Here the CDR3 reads CASSYSLRLAGEGTDTQYF. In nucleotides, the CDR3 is TGTGCCAGCAGTTACTCGTTACGGCTAGCGGGAGAGGGCACAGATACGCAGTATTTT.

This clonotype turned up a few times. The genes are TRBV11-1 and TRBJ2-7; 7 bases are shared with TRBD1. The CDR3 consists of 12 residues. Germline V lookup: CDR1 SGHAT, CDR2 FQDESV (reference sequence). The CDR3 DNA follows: TGTGTTAAGGTCAGACAGGGCTACGAGCAGTACTTC. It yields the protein CVKVRQGYEQYF. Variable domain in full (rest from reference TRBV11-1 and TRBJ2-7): EAEVAQSPRYKITEKSQAVAFWCDPISGHATLYWYRQILGQGPELLVQFQDESVVDDSQLPKDRFSAERLKGVDSTLKIQPAELGDSAMYLCVKVRQGYEQYFGPGTRLTVT.

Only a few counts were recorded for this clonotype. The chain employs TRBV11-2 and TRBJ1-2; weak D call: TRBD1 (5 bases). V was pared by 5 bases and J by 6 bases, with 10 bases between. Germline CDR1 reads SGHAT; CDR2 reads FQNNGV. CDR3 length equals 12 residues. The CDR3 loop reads CASSQGADGYTF. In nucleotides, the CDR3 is TGTGCCAGCAGCCAAGGGGCTGATGGCTACACCTTC. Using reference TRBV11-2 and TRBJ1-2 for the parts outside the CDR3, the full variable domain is EAGVAQSPRYKIIEKRQSVAFWCNPISGHATLYWYQQILGQGPKLLIQFQNNGVVDDSQLPKDRFSAERLKGVDSTLKIQPAKLEDSAVYLCASSQGADGYTFGSGTRLTVV.

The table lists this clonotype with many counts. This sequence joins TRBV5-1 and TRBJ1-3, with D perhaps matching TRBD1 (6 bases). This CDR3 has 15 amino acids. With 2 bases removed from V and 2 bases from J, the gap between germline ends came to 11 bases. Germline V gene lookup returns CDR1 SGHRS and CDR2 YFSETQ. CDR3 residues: CASSFEGTTGNTIYF. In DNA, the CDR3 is TGCGCCAGCAGCTTCGAAGGGACAACTGGAAACACCATATATTTT. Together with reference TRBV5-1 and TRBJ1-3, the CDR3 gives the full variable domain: KAGVTQTPRYLIKTRGQQVTLSCSPISGHRSVSWYQQTPGQGLQFLFEYFSETQRNKGNFPGRFSGRQFSNSRSEMNVSTLELGDSALYLCASSFEGTTGNTIYFGEGSWLTVV.

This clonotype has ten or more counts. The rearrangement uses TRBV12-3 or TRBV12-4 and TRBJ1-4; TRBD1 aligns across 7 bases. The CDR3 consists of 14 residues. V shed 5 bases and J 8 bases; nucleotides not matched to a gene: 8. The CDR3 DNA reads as TGTGCCAGCAGTCTTCGACAGGGTGGGGAAAAACTGTTTTTT. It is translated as CASSLRQGGEKLFF.

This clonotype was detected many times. The CDR3 sequence is CASSPQGEISYEQYF. CDR3 DNA: TGTGCCAGCAGCCCGCAGGGGGAGATCTCCTACGAGCAGTACTTC. This chain connects TRBV7-2 to TRBJ2-7; 7 bases match TRBD1. Germline lookup yields CDR1 SGHTA and CDR2 FQGNSA. The CDR3 is made up of 15 amino acids. The J segment lost 0 bases and the V segment lost 5 bases, leaving 7 bases of the junction unmatched.

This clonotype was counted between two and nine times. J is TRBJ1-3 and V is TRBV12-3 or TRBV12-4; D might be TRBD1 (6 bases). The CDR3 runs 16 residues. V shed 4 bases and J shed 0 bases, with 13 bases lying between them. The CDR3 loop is CASSSGATISGNTIYF. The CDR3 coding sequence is TGTGCCAGCAGTTCAGGGGCTACCATCTCTGGAAACACCATATATTTT.

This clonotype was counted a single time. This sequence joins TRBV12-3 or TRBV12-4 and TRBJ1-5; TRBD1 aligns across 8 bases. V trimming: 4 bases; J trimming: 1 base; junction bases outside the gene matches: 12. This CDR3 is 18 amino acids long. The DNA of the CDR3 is TGTGCCAGCAGTTCCCAGGACAGGGAGAGGTGGAGCAATCAGCCCCAGCATTTT. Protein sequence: CASSSQDRERWSNQPQHF.

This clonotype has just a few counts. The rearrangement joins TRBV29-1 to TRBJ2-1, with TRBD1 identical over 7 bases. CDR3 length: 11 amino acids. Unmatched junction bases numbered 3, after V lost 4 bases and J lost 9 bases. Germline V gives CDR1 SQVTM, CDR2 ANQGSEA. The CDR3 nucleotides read TGCAGCGTTGGCCCAGGGGGTGAGCAGTTCTTC. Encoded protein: CSVGPGGEQFF.